This record covers a single TCR beta chain. V was cut by 0 bases and J by 2 bases, with 8 bases left in between. Germline CDR1 and CDR2: SGHRS and YFSETQ. CDR3 length equals 15 residues. The sample belongs to a study of blood T cell repertoires in COVID-19. How the authors handled the data: Reference gene primer amplification gave estimated nucleated cell counts. TCRdb's copy holds only in-frame clones and misses some; the assay was immunoSEQ multiplex PCR. Clonal size and the V and J genes are those of that table, whereas D and trimming came from the DNA. The data show more than 40,000 clones, with around 89% seen just once and around 9.6% held by the top ten.

This TCR came from a man aged 50 to 60 with active COVID-19. The gene calls are TRBV5-1 and TRBJ2-2; maybe TRBD1 (6 bases). Sequences were obtained from peripheral blood. This CDR3 is CASSLAGANTGELFF. In DNA, the CDR3 is TGCGCCAGCAGCTTGGCAGGGGCTAACACCGGGGAGCTGTTTTTT.